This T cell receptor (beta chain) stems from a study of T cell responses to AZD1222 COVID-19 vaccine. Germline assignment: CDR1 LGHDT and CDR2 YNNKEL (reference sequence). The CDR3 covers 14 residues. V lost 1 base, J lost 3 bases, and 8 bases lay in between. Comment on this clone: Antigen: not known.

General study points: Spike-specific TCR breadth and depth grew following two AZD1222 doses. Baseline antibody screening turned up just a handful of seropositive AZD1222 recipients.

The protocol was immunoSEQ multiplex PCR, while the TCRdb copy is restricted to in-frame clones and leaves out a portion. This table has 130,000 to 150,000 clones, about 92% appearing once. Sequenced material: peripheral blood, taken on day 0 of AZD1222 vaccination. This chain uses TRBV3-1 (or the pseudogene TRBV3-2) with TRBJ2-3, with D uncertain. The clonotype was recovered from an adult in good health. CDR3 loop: CASSQGLGTDTQYF. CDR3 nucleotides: TGTGCCAGCAGCCAAGGGCTTGGTACAGATACGCAGTATTTT.